The 23 T cell receptor beta chains listed next were all sequenced from one sample in a study of PD-1 blockade in classical Hodgkin lymphoma (TCRdb year 2020). The library was obtained by the immunoSEQ multiplex PCR assay. The table was pulled from immuneACCESS by TCRdb, which kept in-frame rearrangements only. Such tables lose some clones; where checked, under half of the loss comes from unresolved V genes, and the rest has no known cause. The sample table holds about 11,000 clones, of which about 70% were seen once. The leading ten clones occupy 25% of the sample. Sample time point, as interpreted from the label and publication: cycle 1 day 1 (C1D1), immediately before nivolumab initiation. Every trial patient had relapsed following autologous stem cell transplantation, and prior brentuximab vedotin exposure was what differed among cohorts A, B and C. Specimen: peripheral blood mononuclear cells (PBMCs), collected at baseline. These receptors all stem from a human donor with classical Hodgkin lymphoma.

CDR3 sequence reads: CASSFRTSNTGELFF. The CDR3 coding sequence is TGTGCCAGCAGCTTTCGTACCTCTAACACCGGGGAGCTGTTTTTT. The rearrangement uses TRBV11-2 and TRBJ2-2; no clear D gene. V lost 3 bases and J lost 2, with 10 bases in between. Germline loops: CDR1 SGHAT, CDR2 FQNNGV. The CDR3 runs to 15 residues.

This clone has only one observation. The chain recombines TRBV10-3 with TRBJ2-1; D may be TRBD1 (6 bases). The ends were cut back, 9 bases at V and 6 bases at J, with 12 bases in the middle. CDR3 length: 12 residues. From germline, CDR1 is ENHRY and CDR2 SYGVKD. Here the CDR3 reads CAINTGSNEQFF. CDR3 sequence (DNA): TGTGCCATTAATACAGGGAGCAATGAGCAGTTCTTC.

This chain links TRBV7-9 with TRBJ2-1, with a weak D call TRBD1 (6 bases). V was pared by 3 bases and J by 3 bases, with 15 bases between. Germline loops: CDR1 SEHNR, CDR2 FQNEAQ (reference sequence). The CDR3 length is 16 residues. The CDR3 loop reads CASSFRAGADYNEQFF. The CDR3, as DNA: TGTGCCAGCAGCTTTCGGGCAGGGGCGGACTACAATGAGCAGTTCTTC.

The chain couples TRBV11-2 to TRBJ2-7; D is ambiguous. Trimming cost V 3 bases and J 3 bases, with 9 bases left between them. Per the germline V gene, CDR1 is SGHAT and CDR2 is FQNNGV. The CDR3 length is 13 residues. The CDR3: CASSFPWGYEQYF. Written as DNA, the CDR3 is TGTGCCAGCAGCTTTCCCTGGGGCTACGAGCAGTACTTC.

This sequence joins TRBV6-5 and TRBJ2-5, with D uncertain. The CDR3 has 14 amino acids. The V gene lost 1 base and the J gene lost 5 bases, with 11 bases spanning the gap. The germline V gene has CDR1 MNHEY and CDR2 SVGAGI. This CDR3 is CASSYYLKAETQYF. The CDR3 nucleotides are TGTGCCAGCAGTTACTACTTGAAGGCCGAGACCCAGTACTTC.

This chain joins TRBV7-9 and TRBJ1-2; D remains unclear. This CDR3 contains 12 residues. Germline V gene lookup returns CDR1 SEHNR and CDR2 FQNEAQ (reference sequence). With 5 bases removed from V and 2 bases from J, the gap between germline ends came to 6 bases. CDR3 sequence: CASSNPNYGYTF. The CDR3 DNA reads TGTGCCAGCAGCAACCCCAACTATGGCTACACCTTC.

The genes are TRBV6-5 and TRBJ2-5; 7 bases map to TRBD1. This CDR3 comprises 13 residues. CDR1 and CDR2 (germline): MNHEY, SVGAGI. With 6 bases clipped from V and 3 bases from J, the junction kept 4 bases outside the gene matches. This chain's CDR3 is CASSDREEETQYF. The CDR3, as DNA: TGTGCCAGCAGCGACAGGGAAGAAGAGACCCAGTACTTC.

The chain joins TRBV7-9 to TRBJ2-7; no reliable D call. The CDR3 contains 15 residues. The V end was cut by 0 bases, the J end by 4 bases, with 13 bases between. Per the germline V gene, CDR1 is SEHNR and CDR2 is FQNEAQ (reference sequence). DNA for the CDR3: TGTGCCAGCAGCTTAGCGGGAACCGACCTGTACGAGCAGTACTTC. It yields the protein CASSLAGTDLYEQYF. Drawing the rest from reference TRBV7-9 and TRBJ2-7, the complete variable domain is DTGVSQNPRHKITKRGQNVTFRCDPISEHNRLYWYRQTLGQGPEFLTYFQNEAQLEKSRLLSDRFSAERPKGSFSTLEIQRTEQGDSAMYLCASSLAGTDLYEQYFGPGTRLTVT.

The chain combines TRBV7-2 with TRBJ1-2; D gene ambiguous. The CDR3 contains 15 residues. V was pared by 5 bases and J by 5 bases, with 18 bases between. The germline V gene has CDR1 SGHTA and CDR2 FQGNSA. The CDR3 is CASSRGGSVSYGYTF. The CDR3 DNA reads TGTGCCAGCAGCCGAGGAGGGTCTGTAAGTTATGGCTACACCTTC.

The chain joins TRBV14 to TRBJ2-5; 14 bases map to TRBD2. The germline gives CDR1 SGHDN, CDR2 FVKESK. The CDR3 spans 16 residues. After removal of 4 bases from V and 8 bases from J, the junction contained 9 bases not matched to a gene. CDR3 loop: CASSPRGGLAGGTQYF. The CDR3 nucleotides are TGTGCCAGCAGCCCTCGAGGAGGACTAGCGGGAGGAACCCAGTACTTC.

The rearrangement uses TRBV7-2 and TRBJ2-1; TRBD2 matches at 14 bases. Per germline, CDR1 SGHTA and CDR2 FQGNSA. The CDR3 has 15 amino acids. Trimming at V came to 5 bases and at J to 7 bases, leaving 4 bases not matched to a gene. CDR3 in DNA: TGTGCCAGCAGCAGACTAGCGGGAGGGAGTAATGAGCAGTTCTTC. Protein: CASSRLAGGSNEQFF.

The chain carries TRBV27 and TRBJ1-2; perhaps TRBD1 as D (5 bases). V was cut by 1 base and J by 8 bases, with 23 bases left in between. There are 17 residues in the CDR3. Germline CDR1 is MNHEY and CDR2 is SMNVEV (reference sequence). The CDR3 DNA is TGTGCCAGCAGTTTATATGGCGACGGGTTGAGGGGTTCGGGCTACACCTTC. This translates into CASSLYGDGLRGSGYTF.

This chain connects TRBV19 to TRBJ2-7; 11 bases are shared with TRBD2. The CDR3 runs to 15 residues. Germline V gives CDR1 LNHDA, CDR2 SQIVND (reference sequence). The trim removed 6 bases at V and 5 bases at J, leaving 9 bases unmatched. CDR3 in DNA: TGTGCCAGTAGCGTACTAGCGGGAGATTACAACGAGCAGTACTTC. This codes for CASSVLAGDYNEQYF.

The chain is built from TRBV29-1 and TRBJ2-7; 7 nucleotides agree with TRBD1. Looked up from germline, CDR1 is SQVTM and CDR2 is ANQGSEA. This CDR3 region has 12 residues. Trimming cost V 4 bases and J 3 bases; bases outside gene matches: 3. The CDR3 DNA is TGCAGCGTTGGGACAGGCGGCTACGAGCAGTACTTC. As protein: CSVGTGGYEQYF.

The V and J genes are TRBV6-5 and TRBJ1-2, with a weak D call TRBD1 (5 bases). In germline, CDR1 is MNHEY, CDR2 SVGAGI. There are 14 residues in the CDR3. V was clipped by 8 bases and J by 4 bases, with 17 bases between them. As DNA, the CDR3 is TGTGCCAGCCGACCCGGTCCAGGGCCCTATGGCTACACCTTC. This sequence encodes CASRPGPGPYGYTF.

The chain uses TRBV7-6 and TRBJ2-5, with D perhaps assigned TRBD1 or TRBD2 (5 bases each). Judging by the DNA end, TRBJ2-7 fits better; the J call may be wrong. In germline, CDR1 is SGHVS, CDR2 FNYEAQ. CDR3 length: 15 amino acids. CDR3 bases: TGTGCCAGCAGCGCAAGACCGGGGCCCTCGGACGAGCAGTACTTC. The encoded protein is CASSARPGPSDEQYF.

Sample share makes this clone medium-sized (0.01 to 0.1%). The rearrangement joins TRBV11-3 to TRBJ2-1; 7 nucleotides match TRBD1. The germline V gene encodes CDR1 SGHNT and CDR2 YENEEA. J gave up 8 bases and V 2 bases, and 6 bases lay outside the gene matches. This CDR3 has 14 residues. In DNA form, the CDR3 reads TGTGCCAGCAGCTTAACACCGACAGGGCATGAGCAGTTCTTC. Translated: CASSLTPTGHEQFF.

J is TRBJ2-1 and V is TRBV6-5, with D perhaps matching TRBD2 (5 bases). The CDR3 length is 15 residues. The germline V gene encodes CDR1 MNHEY and CDR2 SVGAGI. With 4 bases removed from V and 2 bases from J, the gap between germline ends came to 12 bases. The CDR3 nucleotides read TGTGCCAGCAGTTTCGGGGTCCCAGCCTACAATGAGCAGTTCTTC. Translating gives CASSFGVPAYNEQFF.

In its sample, this clone was seen once. The chain combines TRBV4-2 with TRBJ2-4; weak D call: TRBD1 (5 bases). Deletions cut 0 bases from V and 10 bases from J, with 13 bases between. Germline V gives CDR1 LGHNA, CDR2 YNFKEQ. The CDR3 sequence is 14 residues long. CDR3 loop: CASSQDSGQSIQYF. The CDR3 DNA is TGTGCCAGCAGCCAAGATAGTGGACAATCGATTCAGTACTTC.

The V gene is TRBV9, the J gene TRBJ1-5; 7 bases are shared with TRBD1. The CDR3 has 15 amino acids. Germline lookup yields CDR1 SGDLS and CDR2 YYNGEE. Unmatched junction bases numbered 5, after V lost 4 bases and J lost 1 base. CDR3 nucleotides: TGTGCCAGCAGCTCATCACAGGGGAGCAATCAGCCCCAGCATTTT. Translation gives CASSSSQGSNQPQHF. Filled out from reference TRBV9 and TRBJ1-5, the complete variable domain reads DSGVTQTPKHLITATGQRVTLRCSPRSGDLSVYWYQQSLDQGLQFLIQYYNGEERAKGNILERFSAQQFPDLHSELNLSSLELGDSALYFCASSSSQGSNQPQHFGDGTRLSIL.

The rearrangement links TRBV11-1 to TRBJ2-2, with 9 positions matching TRBD2. V lost 4 bases, J lost 5 bases, and 5 bases stayed unmatched. Per the germline V gene, CDR1 is SGHAT and CDR2 is FQDESV (reference sequence). The CDR3 is 15 residues long. The CDR3 reads CASSYQTSGTGELFF. CDR3 DNA sequence: TGTGCCAGCAGCTACCAGACTAGCGGAACCGGGGAGCTGTTTTTT.

V gene TRBV10-1 combines with J gene TRBJ2-1; D is possibly TRBD1 (6 bases). CDR3 size: 13 residues. Germline assignment: CDR1 WNHNN and CDR2 SYGVQD (reference sequence). V was pared by 3 bases and J by 8 bases, with 11 bases between. The CDR3 DNA reads as TGCGCCAGCAGTGACCGGGACATCGATGAGCAGTTCTTC. Its protein product is CASSDRDIDEQFF.

The chain couples TRBV15 to TRBJ1-4; possibly TRBD1 for D (5 bases). There are 14 residues in the CDR3. The V gene's germline CDR1 is LNHNV and CDR2 YYDKDF (reference sequence). The V end lost 1 base, the J end lost 4 bases, and 7 bases lay between the germline ends. In nucleotides, the CDR3 is TGTGCCACCAGCAGAGGGCAGGGTAATGAAAAACTGTTTTTT. Its protein is CATSRGQGNEKLFF. Together with reference TRBV15 and TRBJ1-4, the CDR3 gives the full variable domain: DAMVIQNPRYQVTQFGKPVTLSCSQTLNHNVMYWYQQKSSQAPKLLFHYYDKDFNNEADTPDNFQSRRPNTSFCFLDIRSPGLGDTAMYLCATSRGQGNEKLFFGSGTQLSVL.